One and the same sample provided the 12 T cell receptor beta chains below, sequenced in a study of graft-versus-host responses after intestinal transplantation. Using immunoSEQ multiplex PCR, the repertoire was profiled, and TCRdb retains in-frame clones only, with some absent. The table has 100,000 or so clones, 75% to 95% seen once. For these receptors, no antigen is known. The specimen comprised unstimulated CD4+ T cells sorted from spleen or lymph node cells, sampled before transplant. The origin of the receptors is a human donor who was the organ donor for an intestinal transplant.

This chain connects TRBV2 to TRBJ1-1; D gene ambiguous. CDR3 length: 13 amino acids. Trimming shortened V by 1 base and J by 4 bases, and 7 bases separated the two germline ends. Germline-derived CDR1 and CDR2 are SNHLY and FYNNEI. In nucleotides, the CDR3 is TGTGCCAGCAGTGAAGAGTTTAGCACTGAAGCTTTCTTT. This encodes CASSEEFSTEAFF.

The V call is TRBV11-2, the J call TRBJ2-3, with TRBD1 identical over 7 bases. This CDR3 has 14 amino acids. Germline CDR1 reads SGHAT; CDR2 reads FQNNGV. Losses at the gene ends were 3 bases for V and 9 bases for J; bases not matched to a gene: 9. The CDR3 reads CASSLKGAPWTQYF. The CDR3 region has the DNA TGTGCCAGCAGCTTGAAGGGGGCCCCCTGGACGCAGTATTTT.

This rearrangement joins TRBV5-6 to TRBJ1-2, with D tentatively TRBD1 (5 bases). This CDR3 has 15 amino acids. CDR1 SGHDT and CDR2 YYEEEE come from the germline V gene. V was shortened by 4 bases and J by 0 bases, with 13 bases between the two germline ends. CDR3 DNA: TGTGCCAGCAGCCCCCAACAGGCTCCTAACTATGGCTACACCTTC. Its protein is CASSPQQAPNYGYTF.

The chain uses TRBV19 and TRBJ2-2, with D perhaps matching TRBD1 (6 bases). This CDR3 contains 16 residues. V gave up 5 bases and J gave up 9 bases, with 22 bases separating them. Per germline, CDR1 LNHDA and CDR2 SQIVND (reference sequence). CDR3 loop: CASSSYRVRLPRELFF. CDR3 coding DNA: TGTGCCAGTAGTTCCTACAGGGTCCGACTCCCCAGGGAGCTGTTTTTT.

The chain uses TRBV5-4 and TRBJ2-7, with D possibly being TRBD2 (6 bases). The CDR3 length is 13 residues. The germline V and J ends were trimmed by 7 bases and 3 bases, with 14 bases remaining between them. CDR1 is SGHNT, CDR2 YYREEE, per germline (reference sequence). Here the CDR3 DNA reads TGTGCCAGCTCGTCCGGGACTCACTACGAGCAGTACTTC. Protein product: CASSSGTHYEQYF.

The chain has TRBV27 and TRBJ2-2, with 8 nucleotides matching TRBD2. The CDR3 has 19 residues. CDR1 is MNHEY and CDR2 is SMNVEV in the germline V gene (reference sequence). V was pared by 0 bases and J by 0 bases, with 9 bases of the junction left unmatched. The CDR3 reads CASSLSQASGRANTGELFF. The CDR3 DNA is TGTGCCAGCAGTTTATCGCAGGCTAGCGGGCGCGCGAACACCGGGGAGCTGTTTTTT.

The chain joins TRBV10-3 to TRBJ1-2, with D perhaps TRBD1 (5 bases). Trimming stripped 4 bases from V and 8 bases from J, with 11 bases between. Germline V CDR1 and CDR2: ENHRY, SYGVKD. The CDR3 is 12 residues long. This CDR3 reads CAISAGGEGYTF. In DNA, the CDR3 is TGTGCCATCAGTGCGGGGGGTGAAGGCTACACCTTC.

This chain connects TRBV7-2 to TRBJ2-3; 14 bases are a match to TRBD2. This CDR3 region has 16 residues. Germline V CDR1 and CDR2: SGHTA, FQGNSA. Trimming took 5 bases from V and 4 from J; bases not matched to a gene: 5. CDR3 in DNA: TGTGCCAGCAGCCCCTCGGGACTAGCGGGGGCAGATACGCAGTATTTT. Protein product: CASSPSGLAGADTQYF.

The genes are TRBV28 and TRBJ2-3; D is ambiguous. Germline loops: CDR1 MDHEN, CDR2 SYDVKM. The CDR3 contains 15 residues. The V and J ends lost 8 bases and 1 base respectively, with 16 bases between them. CDR3 sequence reads: CASFHYSGGTDTQYF. CDR3 nucleotide sequence: TGTGCCAGCTTCCACTACTCTGGAGGCACAGATACGCAGTATTTT.

This chain joins TRBV10-2 and TRBJ1-5, with D perhaps TRBD1 (6 bases). V was trimmed by 2 bases and J by 5 bases, leaving 19 bases between them. The CDR3 has 17 amino acids. Per the germline V gene, CDR1 is WSHSY and CDR2 is SAAADI. Here the CDR3 DNA reads TGCGCCAGCAGTGAGCGTGGGGGGGGCTGGCTTGATCAGCCCCAGCATTTT. Residues: CASSERGGGWLDQPQHF.

The V call is TRBV5-1, the J call TRBJ2-3, with 10 nucleotides matching TRBD2. The ends lost 3 bases at V and 2 bases at J; junction bases unmatched: 15. There are 19 residues in the CDR3. Germline V CDR1 and CDR2: SGHRS, YFSETQ. For the CDR3, the DNA is TGCGCCAGCAGCTATGAGGGGTGGCTAGCGGGGGCCCACACAGATACGCAGTATTTT. Its translation: CASSYEGWLAGAHTDTQYF.

V is TRBV6-5 and J is TRBJ2-1; tentative D call: TRBD2 (5 bases). The CDR3 totals 15 residues. Germline V CDR1 and CDR2: MNHEY, SVGAGI. Trimming took 2 bases from V and 2 from J, leaving 10 bases between them. In DNA form, the CDR3 reads TGTGCCAGCAGTTACGACGGGGATACCTACAATGAGCAGTTCTTC. As protein: CASSYDGDTYNEQFF.